This TCR beta chain is from a study of T cells in Graves' hyperthyroidism and ophthalmopathy. Study results and limitations: With a median lead of roughly 6.2 months before onset, the model predicted ophthalmopathy.

Using RNA transcripts as the source, TCR beta CDR3 regions were amplified. RT-PCR in the first round (using the HTBI primer set) targeted the TCR CDR3. TCRdb re-called the multiplex PCR reads with MiXCR, one entry per CDR3 protein. The repertoire holds roughly 300,000 distinct CDR3 sequences, with approximately 15% as singletons. This CDR3 spans 19 amino acids. CDR1 and CDR2 from the germline V gene are DFQATT and SNEGSKA (reference sequence). V dropped 0 bases and J dropped 3; count of bases not matched to a gene: 18. Worth noting for this clonotype: Antigen specificity is unknown.

The source of this sequence is a woman in her 30s with Graves' hyperthyroidism. The chain links TRBV20-1 to TRBJ2-5; 8 bases fit TRBD2. The source material was blood. The CDR3 is CSARDPGLAAHAGEETQYF. The CDR3 region has the DNA TGCAGTGCTAGAGACCCCGGACTAGCAGCCCACGCGGGGGAAGAGACCCAGTACTTC.